The clone carrying this T cell receptor beta chain was observed many times. The read ends 3 residues early relative to the CDR3; the germline J gene fills the gap. The data were obtained in a study of T cell clonality in common variable immunodeficiency. The method was immunoSEQ multiplex PCR; TCRdb's version includes in-frame clones alone and lacks a portion of them. The sample shows 40,000 to 55,000 clones, none of them appearing just once. CDR3 size: 14 residues. Germline loops: CDR1 MDHEN, CDR2 SYDVKM. Trimming removed 6 bases from V and 5 bases from J, with 17 bases in between. The sequenced sample was peripheral blood mononuclear cells. The sequence was collected from a person aged 18 to 70 in good health. The V gene is TRBV28, the J gene TRBJ2-7; D possibly corresponds to TRBD1 (5 bases). The chain's CDR3 is CASSFAQGPHEQYF. CDR3 DNA (partial): TGTGCCAGCAGCTTTGCTCAGGGCCCCCACGAG.